The 3 T cell receptor beta chains below come from one sample, sequenced in a study of blood T cells in healthy people across ages. The second PCR ran about 6 to 11 cycles with a sample-barcoded 5' primer and J-beta primers. TCRdb analysed the 5' RACE reads with MiXCR anew, one entry per CDR3 protein. The sample records around 780,000 distinct CDR3 sequences, more than 25% being singletons. The same specimen was also included in a second study, on T cells of mothers and their children.

Sample: blood. These receptors were collected from a boy between 10 and 17 years old in good health.

The rearrangement joins TRBV9 to TRBJ2-1; 11 bases line up with TRBD2. This CDR3 is built from 17 residues. In germline, CDR1 is SGDLS, CDR2 YYNGEE. V shed 3 bases, J shed 1 base, and the junction held 6 bases outside the gene matches. The chain's CDR3 is CASSATTSGVSYNEQFF. Here the CDR3 DNA reads TGTGCCAGCAGCGCTACGACTAGCGGGGTATCCTACAATGAGCAGTTCTTC.

The chain joins TRBV12-3 or TRBV12-4 to TRBJ2-5; the match to TRBD2 covers 15 bases. The CDR3 contains 15 residues. J was trimmed by 6 bases and V by 5 bases; bases with no gene match: 4. The CDR3 sequence is CASSTGTSGGKTQYF. In nucleotides, the CDR3 is TGTGCCAGCAGTACCGGGACTAGCGGGGGGAAGACCCAGTACTTC.

The chain is built from TRBV3-1 and TRBJ2-7, with D uncertain. The CDR3 runs 14 residues. Trimming removed 2 bases at V and 2 bases at J, with 10 bases between. Germline V lookup: CDR1 LGHDT, CDR2 YNNKEL (reference sequence). CDR3 coding DNA: TGTGCCAGCAGCCAAAGGCACAGAGCCTACGAGCAGTACTTC. This codes for CASSQRHRAYEQYF.